The 27 T cell receptor beta chains reported below all come from one sample, sequenced in a study of shared clonotypes between healthy human individuals. Some clones are missing from TCRdb's copy, which holds only in-frame ones; the method was immunoSEQ multiplex PCR. The sample has more than 2 million clones; about 95% are singletons. Naive CD8 cells comprised CD45RO-negative, CCR7-positively selected cells, excluding terminally differentiated effector memory CD45RA+ cells. The sample was naive CD8+ T cells sorted from blood. The receptor set was obtained from a man in his late teens or twenties in good health.

The chain carries TRBV6-1 and TRBJ2-7; tentatively, D is TRBD1 (6 bases). Trimming took 3 bases from V and 2 from J, leaving 11 bases between them. CDR1 and CDR2 (germline): MNHNS, SASEGT. This CDR3 is built from 14 residues. CDR3 nucleotides: TGTGCCAGCAGTGATCTGGGGGCAGCCTACGAGCAGTACTTC. Translated, it gives CASSDLGAAYEQYF.

V gene TRBV28 combines with J gene TRBJ1-4; D is uncertain. The germline V and J ends were trimmed by 6 bases and 5 bases, with 13 bases remaining between them. The CDR3 runs 14 residues. CDR1 and CDR2 (germline): MDHEN, SYDVKM. The CDR3 is CASSPVGKNEKLFF. CDR3 coding DNA: TGTGCCAGCAGCCCCGTCGGGAAAAATGAAAAACTGTTTTTT.

The V call is TRBV5-6, the J call TRBJ2-3; TRBD1 aligns across 8 bases. Germline lookup yields CDR1 SGHDT and CDR2 YYEEEE. J gave up 5 bases and V 4 bases, and 12 bases lay outside the gene matches. This CDR3 region has 16 residues. Here the CDR3 reads CASSPGGQGSVDTQYF. CDR3 bases: TGTGCCAGCAGCCCTGGTGGACAGGGATCCGTAGATACGCAGTATTTT.

This chain uses TRBV28 with TRBJ1-1; 11 bases align to TRBD1. Germline assignment: CDR1 MDHEN and CDR2 SYDVKM. Trimming cost V 5 bases and J 6 bases; bases outside gene matches: 5. The CDR3 length is 14 residues. The CDR3 reads CASSRTGGIAEAFF. CDR3 nucleotides: TGTGCCAGCAGTAGGACAGGGGGCATCGCTGAAGCTTTCTTT.

Turning to this clone: This same CDR3 is encoded by further DNA sequences in the sample. The chain links TRBV27 to TRBJ1-1; D unresolved. CDR1 is MNHEY, CDR2 SMNVEV, per germline (reference sequence). The CDR3 runs 13 residues. V was pared by 0 bases and J by 2 bases, with 4 bases between. CDR3 loop: CASSLSENTEAFF. The CDR3 DNA follows: TGTGCCAGCAGTTTATCGGAAAACACTGAAGCTTTCTTT.

The chain couples TRBV29-1 to TRBJ2-2, with D tentatively TRBD2 (5 bases). This CDR3 has 13 amino acids. With 7 bases removed from V and 1 base from J, the gap between germline ends came to 10 bases. Germline-derived CDR1 and CDR2 are SQVTM and ANQGSEA. The CDR3 DNA reads as TGCAGCGCCGGGATTTTGAACACCGGGGAGCTGTTTTTT. Its protein is CSAGILNTGELFF.

This sequence joins TRBV15 and TRBJ2-1; the D is unclear. The V gene lost 9 bases and the J gene lost 2 bases, with 11 bases spanning the gap. The CDR3 is made up of 13 amino acids. CDR1 LNHNV and CDR2 YYDKDF come from the germline V gene (reference sequence). The CDR3 is CATRHTPYNEQFF. CDR3 in DNA: TGTGCCACGCGACATACCCCCTACAATGAGCAGTTCTTC. The full variable domain, in which reference TRBV15 and TRBJ2-1 provide the parts outside the CDR3, is DAMVIQNPRYQVTQFGKPVTLSCSQTLNHNVMYWYQQKSSQAPKLLFHYYDKDFNNEADTPDNFQSRRPNTSFCFLDIRSPGLGDTAMYLCATRHTPYNEQFFGPGTRLTVL.

The rearrangement links TRBV29-1 to TRBJ1-2; TRBD1 matches 7 bases. The germline gives CDR1 SQVTM, CDR2 ANQGSEA. The junction had 9 bases not matched to a gene; V was cut back by 7 bases and J by 4 bases. The CDR3 extends over 13 amino acids. As DNA, the CDR3 is TGCAGCGCCAGGGACAGTGGGTTCTATGGCTACACCTTC. It yields the protein CSARDSGFYGYTF.

This clone appeared once. The chain links TRBV5-6 to TRBJ2-7, with TRBD1 identical over 8 bases. V was clipped by 0 bases and J by 3 bases; unmatched bases: 8. The germline CDR1 and CDR2 sequences are SGHDT and YYEEEE. The CDR3 is made up of 16 amino acids. CDR3 sequence reads: CASSLAGQGGHYEQYF. The CDR3 coding sequence is TGTGCCAGCAGCTTGGCCGGACAGGGAGGACACTACGAGCAGTACTTC.

The chain employs TRBV28 and TRBJ1-1; TRBD1 matches 9 bases. The CDR3 has 14 amino acids. After removal of 6 bases from V and 7 bases from J, the junction contained 9 bases not matched to a gene. Germline V gives CDR1 MDHEN, CDR2 SYDVKM. CDR3 loop: CASSLTGGIVEAFF. As DNA, the CDR3 is TGTGCCAGCAGCCTGACAGGGGGAATCGTTGAAGCTTTCTTT.

On this clone: The same CDR3 arises from other DNA sequences in this sample as well. The chain recombines TRBV5-1 with TRBJ2-7; D gene uncertain. The CDR3 spans 12 residues. Trimming took off 0 bases at V and 4 bases at J, with 5 bases between the two ends. Germline-derived CDR1 and CDR2 are SGHRS and YFSETQ. The CDR3 loop is CASSLDTYEQYF. For the CDR3, the DNA is TGCGCCAGCAGCTTGGACACATACGAGCAGTACTTC.

The chain uses TRBV28 and TRBJ2-5; the D call may be TRBD1 or TRBD2 (6 bases each). This CDR3 spans 15 amino acids. Germline CDR1 reads MDHEN; CDR2 reads SYDVKM. Trimming pared 6 bases from V and 3 bases from J, leaving 17 bases between. CDR3 amino acids: CASRPLWGAEETQYF. The CDR3 DNA reads as TGTGCCAGCAGACCCCTTTGGGGGGCTGAAGAGACCCAGTACTTC.

This chain links TRBV28 with TRBJ1-4; TRBD1 agrees at 9 bases. This CDR3 region has 14 residues. The germline V gene encodes CDR1 MDHEN and CDR2 SYDVKM. Unmatched junction bases numbered 5, after V lost 6 bases and J lost 6 bases. In DNA, the CDR3 is TGTGCCAGCAGGGAGACAGGGGGTTATGAAAAACTGTTTTTT. Translating it yields CASRETGGYEKLFF. Full variable domain (rest looked up from reference TRBV28 and TRBJ1-4): DVKVTQSSRYLVKRTGEKVFLECVQDMDHENMFWYRQDPGLGLRLIYFSYDVKMKEKGDIPEGYSVSREKKERFSLILESASTNQTSMYLCASRETGGYEKLFFGSGTQLSVL.

The gene calls are TRBV4-3 and TRBJ1-4; 7 bases align to TRBD1. V lost 3 bases to trimming and J lost 0 bases; unmatched junction nucleotides: 4. The CDR3 spans 16 residues. Germline lookup yields CDR1 LGHNA and CDR2 YSLEER. The CDR3 DNA follows: TGCGCCAGCAGCCAGGATGGACAGGCAACTAATGAAAAACTGTTTTTT. Its protein product is CASSQDGQATNEKLFF.

This chain uses TRBV4-1 with TRBJ2-7; weak D call: TRBD2 (6 bases). The CDR3 length is 15 residues. V lost 1 base and J lost 3, with 13 bases in between. Germline assignment: CDR1 MGHRA and CDR2 YSYEKL. CDR3 protein: CASSQGGGAIYEQYF. In DNA form, the CDR3 reads TGCGCCAGCAGCCAAGGTGGCGGGGCCATCTACGAGCAGTACTTC.

This clone was seen only once. The chain employs TRBV5-1 and TRBJ1-2; D uncertain. CDR1 and CDR2 from the germline V gene are SGHRS and YFSETQ. This CDR3 comprises 15 residues. V shed 4 bases and J shed 4 bases, with 17 bases lying between them. This CDR3 reads CASSLTGVEGYGYTF. For the CDR3, the DNA is TGCGCCAGCAGCCTAACCGGGGTCGAGGGCTATGGCTACACCTTC.

This rearrangement joins TRBV4-1 to TRBJ2-3; no firm D call. The germline V and J ends were trimmed by 7 bases and 6 bases, with 14 bases remaining between them. The germline V gene has CDR1 MGHRA and CDR2 YSYEKL. The length of the CDR3 is 13 residues. The DNA of the CDR3 is TGCGCCAGCAAGCCTTCCGCCGGGGATACGCAGTATTTT. Translating gives CASKPSAGDTQYF.

The genes are TRBV5-4 and TRBJ2-1, with D hard to call. This CDR3 has 12 amino acids. From germline, CDR1 is SGHNT and CDR2 YYREEE (reference sequence). V was trimmed by 0 bases and J by 8 bases, leaving 6 bases between them. The CDR3 region is CASSLDADEQFF. In DNA form, the CDR3 reads TGTGCCAGCAGCTTGGACGCCGATGAGCAGTTCTTC.

V usage is TRBV28 and J usage is TRBJ1-6; D gene uncertain. Germline V lookup: CDR1 MDHEN, CDR2 SYDVKM. The V end was cut by 7 bases, the J end by 6 bases, with 13 bases between. CDR3 length equals 14 residues. CDR3 bases: TGTGCCAGCAAACTACCAGAACCTAATTCACCCCTCCACTTT. Residues: CASKLPEPNSPLHF.

V usage is TRBV4-3 and J usage is TRBJ1-6; D gene unclear. The CDR3 covers 14 residues. Deletions cut 3 bases from V and 10 bases from J, with 13 bases between. Germline V gene sequence: CDR1 LGHNA, CDR2 YSLEER. The CDR3 bases are TGCGCCAGCAGCCAGTCTACTTTCGAGTCACCCCTCCACTTT. Translation: CASSQSTFESPLHF.

The genes are TRBV7-9 and TRBJ1-2; D call uncertain. Germline V lookup: CDR1 SEHNR, CDR2 FQNEAQ (reference sequence). The CDR3 runs 14 residues. V was clipped by 1 base and J by 6 bases, with 12 bases between them. The chain's CDR3 is CASSLGAGPHGYTF. For the CDR3, the DNA is TGTGCCAGCAGCTTAGGAGCCGGACCCCATGGCTACACCTTC.

The V call is TRBV4-1, the J call TRBJ2-7; D is possibly TRBD2 (5 bases). CDR3 length: 13 residues. V lost 2 bases, J lost 5 bases, and 10 bases lay in between. Germline V gene lookup returns CDR1 MGHRA and CDR2 YSYEKL. CDR3 sequence (DNA): TGCGCCAGCAGCCAATGGGAAGCGGACGAGCAGTACTTC. Its translation is CASSQWEADEQYF.

This sequence joins TRBV29-1 and TRBJ2-7; 8 positions match TRBD1. The germline CDR1 and CDR2 sequences are SQVTM and ANQGSEA. The CDR3 contains 13 residues. Germline trimming cut 5 bases from V and 0 bases from J; bases unmatched to any gene: 3. The CDR3 is CSVIGQGSYEQYF. Written as DNA, the CDR3 is TGCAGCGTTATAGGACAGGGCTCCTACGAGCAGTACTTC.

This clone appeared once. The genes are TRBV28 and TRBJ2-5, with 11 bases aligning to TRBD2. In germline, CDR1 is MDHEN, CDR2 SYDVKM. The length of the CDR3 is 16 residues. Trimming took 5 bases from V and 1 from J; bases not matched to a gene: 6. The CDR3 coding sequence is TGTGCCAGCAGTCTTCTAGCGGGGGGCTCCCAAGAGACCCAGTACTTC. This translates into CASSLLAGGSQETQYF.

The V call is TRBV7-6, the J call TRBJ2-1; maybe TRBD2 (6 bases). Germline assignment: CDR1 SGHVS and CDR2 FNYEAQ. V lost 1 base and J lost 6, with 13 bases in between. This CDR3 has 15 amino acids. This CDR3 reads CASSLDREWVNEQFF. The CDR3 DNA is TGTGCCAGCAGCTTAGATCGGGAGTGGGTCAATGAGCAGTTCTTC. The whole variable domain, filled in from reference TRBV7-6 and TRBJ2-1, reads GAGVSQSPRYKVTKRGQDVALRCDPISGHVSLYWYRQALGQGPEFLTYFNYEAQQDKSGLPNDRFSAERPEGSISTLTIQRTEQRDSAMYRCASSLDREWVNEQFFGPGTRLTVL.

The chain recombines TRBV30 with TRBJ2-3; D unclear. The germline CDR1 and CDR2 sequences are GTSNPN and SVGIG (reference sequence). The V and J ends lost 0 bases and 6 bases respectively, with 10 bases between them. The CDR3 has 13 residues. This CDR3 is CAWSVTNTDTQYF. The CDR3 region has the DNA TGTGCCTGGAGTGTAACCAACACCGATACGCAGTATTTT.

The V call is TRBV6-1, the J call TRBJ2-7; D is unresolved. This CDR3 contains 18 residues. V was shortened by 1 base and J by 0 bases, with 19 bases between the two germline ends. CDR1 MNHNS and CDR2 SASEGT come from the germline V gene. This CDR3 is CASSEGPVLSSSSYEQYF. The CDR3 coding sequence is TGTGCCAGCAGTGAAGGGCCGGTGCTGTCCTCAAGCTCCTACGAGCAGTACTTC.